The 28 T cell receptor beta chains below all came from one sample that was sequenced in a study of CD8+ T cells in alopecia areata. In each case, RNA was isolated and then reverse transcribed into cDNA as the sequencing template. Assay used: immunoSEQ multiplex PCR; TCRdb lists only in-frame clones, some missing. The sample lists roughly 59,000 clones; 45% to 55% were seen once. The input for sequencing was CD8+ T cells sorted from blood, taken at week 0. These receptors were obtained from a human donor with alopecia areata.

The chain employs TRBV6-1 and TRBJ2-1, with D perhaps TRBD2 (7 bases). V shed 8 bases and J shed 5 bases, with 16 bases lying between them. The CDR3 loop spans 14 amino acids. CDR1 and CDR2 (germline): MNHNS, SASEGT. CDR3 region: CASLGASGNNEQFF. CDR3 nucleotide sequence: TGTGCCAGCCTGGGGGCTAGCGGTAACAATGAGCAGTTCTTC.

The chain links TRBV5-1 to TRBJ1-2; D gene unclear. The ends were cut back, 0 bases at V and 1 base at J, with 4 bases in the middle. The CDR3 length is 13 residues. Per the germline V gene, CDR1 is SGHRS and CDR2 is YFSETQ. CDR3 sequence: CASSLEINYGYTF. CDR3 DNA: TGCGCCAGCAGCTTGGAGATTAACTATGGCTACACCTTC.

There are a few counts of this clone. Germline and junction disagree at one end, which may indicate a read error. The chain joins TRBV11-2 to TRBJ2-5; 7 nucleotides align to TRBD1. The CDR3 totals 12 residues. The V gene's germline CDR1 is SGHAT and CDR2 FQNNGV. The CDR3 reads CASSSVSGTDHF. The CDR3 coding sequence is TGTGCCAGCAGCTCCGTTTCCGGGACAGATCACTTC. The full variable domain, with the rest looked up from reference TRBV11-2 and TRBJ2-5, is EAGVAQSPRYKIIEKRQSVAFWCNPISGHATLYWYQQILGQGPKLLIQFQNNGVVDDSQLPKDRFSAERLKGVDSTLKIQPAKLEDSAVYLCASSSVSGTDHFGPGTRLLVL.

This clone was observed a few times. V and J are TRBV18 and TRBJ1-2; no definite D call. With 0 bases removed from V and 5 bases from J, the gap between germline ends came to 13 bases. Germline CDR1 KGHSH, CDR2 LQKENI. This CDR3 is 15 amino acids long. CDR3 protein: CASSPPATSSYGYTF. Written as DNA, the CDR3 is TGTGCCAGCTCACCACCGGCCACTAGCTCGTATGGCTACACCTTC. Filled out from reference TRBV18 and TRBJ1-2, the complete variable domain reads NAGVMQNPRHLVRRRGQEARLRCSPMKGHSHVYWYRQLPEEGLKFMVYLQKENIIDESGMPKERFSAEFPKEGPSILRIQQVVRGDSAAYFCASSPPATSSYGYTFGSGTRLTVV.

There are a few counts of this clone. J is TRBJ1-1 and V is TRBV19; 8 bases are a match to TRBD1. Germline V CDR1 and CDR2: LNHDA, SQIVND (reference sequence). This CDR3 has 16 amino acids. V lost 0 bases to trimming and J lost 5 bases; unmatched junction nucleotides: 8. The CDR3 DNA is TGTGCCAGTAGTATAGAGCCAGACAGGGGATGGACTGAAGCTTTCTTT. Amino acid sequence: CASSIEPDRGWTEAFF. The variable domain in full, completed from reference TRBV19 and TRBJ1-1, reads DGGITQSPKYLFRKEGQNVTLSCEQNLNHDAMYWYRQDPGQGLRLIYYSQIVNDFQKGDIAEGYSVSREKKESFPLTVTSAQKNPTAFYLCASSIEPDRGWTEAFFGQGTRLTVV.

The rearrangement uses TRBV29-1 and TRBJ2-7, with D perhaps matching TRBD1 or TRBD2 (5 bases each). From germline, CDR1 is SQVTM and CDR2 ANQGSEA. The CDR3 has 13 amino acids. V lost 0 bases and J lost 4, with 10 bases in between. DNA of the CDR3: TGCAGCGTTGAAGAAGGTTGGGGGTACGAGCAGTACTTC. Translated: CSVEEGWGYEQYF.

The chain carries TRBV5-1 and TRBJ2-7; D may be TRBD1 (6 bases). The CDR3 is made up of 15 amino acids. From germline, CDR1 is SGHRS and CDR2 YFSETQ. V was cut by 2 bases and J by 5 bases, with 17 bases left in between. The CDR3 nucleotides are TGCGCCAGCAGCTTATCAGGGGCAAGTGGCGACGAGCAGTACTTC. It yields the protein CASSLSGASGDEQYF.

CDR3 residues: CASSQGVDFPYEQYF. CDR3 bases: TGCGCCAGCAGCCAAGGGGTAGACTTTCCCTACGAGCAGTACTTC. J is TRBJ2-7 and V is TRBV4-1; D unclear. The germline CDR1 and CDR2 sequences are MGHRA and YSYEKL. V lost 1 base, J lost 2 bases, and 12 bases lay in between. This CDR3 has 15 amino acids.

The rearrangement links TRBV30 to TRBJ1-1; D is undetermined. Trimming took off 0 bases at V and 10 bases at J, with 12 bases between the two ends. The CDR3 sequence is 12 residues long. CDR1 GTSNPN and CDR2 SVGIG come from the germline V gene (reference sequence). CDR3 bases: TGTGCCTGGAGTGTAGGATCCACATCAGCTTTCTTT. Translation gives CAWSVGSTSAFF.

This clone was recorded only once. The chain joins TRBV19 to TRBJ1-5; TRBD1 matches at 8 bases. Germline trimming cut 4 bases from V and 1 base from J; bases unmatched to any gene: 6. Germline V gene lookup returns CDR1 LNHDA and CDR2 SQIVND (reference sequence). This CDR3 spans 16 amino acids. CDR3 DNA: TGTGCCAGTAGTAAAGAACAGGGGGGAAGCAATCAGCCCCAGCATTTT. Amino acids: CASSKEQGGSNQPQHF.

This clone was found a few times. The chain combines TRBV4-1 with TRBJ1-3; D is unresolved. Trimming removed 2 bases from V and 4 bases from J, with 6 bases in between. CDR3 length: 13 amino acids. Germline loops: CDR1 MGHRA, CDR2 YSYEKL. The CDR3 bases are TGCGCCAGCAGCCAAAGCGCGGGAAACACCATATATTTT. This codes for CASSQSAGNTIYF.

The V call is TRBV27, the J call TRBJ2-2, with D hard to call. Germline CDR1 reads MNHEY; CDR2 reads SMNVEV (reference sequence). The CDR3 runs to 12 residues. Trimming pared 5 bases from V and 4 bases from J, leaving 5 bases between. The CDR3 spells CASSQTTGELFF. The CDR3, as DNA: TGTGCCAGCAGTCAAACCACCGGGGAGCTGTTTTTT.

V is TRBV4-3 and J is TRBJ1-1; D unresolved. Germline V lookup: CDR1 LGHNA, CDR2 YSLEER. Trimming took 0 bases from V and 4 from J, leaving 9 bases between them. The CDR3 sequence is 14 residues long. The CDR3 DNA reads as TGCGCCAGCAGCCAAGATTGGCCAGGCACTGAAGCTTTCTTT. Its protein product is CASSQDWPGTEAFF.

V and J are TRBV9 and TRBJ1-1; D gene uncertain. This CDR3 comprises 12 residues. Per germline, CDR1 SGDLS and CDR2 YYNGEE. The germline V and J ends were trimmed by 4 bases and 7 bases, with 11 bases remaining between them. CDR3 sequence reads: CASSQKGNEAFF. CDR3 DNA: TGTGCCAGCAGCCAGAAAGGTAATGAAGCTTTCTTT.

The V gene is TRBV6-5, the J gene TRBJ2-2; tentatively, D is TRBD1 or TRBD2 (5 bases each). This CDR3 is built from 14 residues. Per germline, CDR1 MNHEY and CDR2 SVGAGI. With 0 bases removed from V and 7 bases from J, the gap between germline ends came to 9 bases. The CDR3 nucleotides are TGTGCCAGCAGTTACTCACAGGCGGGCGGGGAGCTGTTTTTT. This gives the protein CASSYSQAGGELFF.

The genes are TRBV7-9 and TRBJ1-4; D ambiguous. There are 11 residues in the CDR3. The germline CDR1 and CDR2 sequences are SEHNR and FQNEAQ (reference sequence). The V gene lost 5 bases and the J gene lost 5 bases, with 3 bases spanning the gap. The CDR3 DNA sequence: TGTGCCAGCAGCCTGAATGAAAAACTGTTTTTT. It translates to CASSLNEKLFF. Full variable domain (outside the CDR3, taken from reference TRBV7-9 and TRBJ1-4): DTGVSQNPRHKITKRGQNVTFRCDPISEHNRLYWYRQTLGQGPEFLTYFQNEAQLEKSRLLSDRFSAERPKGSFSTLEIQRTEQGDSAMYLCASSLNEKLFFGSGTQLSVL.

This chain joins TRBV7-6 and TRBJ2-5; TRBD2 matches 15 bases. Per the germline V gene, CDR1 is SGHVS and CDR2 is FNYEAQ. CDR3 length: 20 amino acids. V lost 1 base, J lost 3 bases, and 12 bases stayed unmatched. In DNA form, the CDR3 reads TGTGCCAGCAGCTTAGAGGCTAGTGTTGGACTAGCGGGAGGGGAAGAGACCCAGTACTTC. Translating gives CASSLEASVGLAGGEETQYF.

The chain recombines TRBV11-1 with TRBJ2-4; D uncertain. This CDR3 has 15 amino acids. The germline V gene encodes CDR1 SGHAT and CDR2 FQDESV (reference sequence). Trimming stripped 1 base from V and 8 bases from J, with 15 bases between. The chain's CDR3 is CASSLEGPRNDIQYF. DNA for the CDR3: TGTGCCAGCAGCTTAGAAGGGCCGCGGAATGACATTCAGTACTTC.

The chain links TRBV30 to TRBJ2-1, with 13 positions matching TRBD2. Germline loops: CDR1 GTSNPN, CDR2 SVGIG (reference sequence). This CDR3 is built from 14 residues. The V and J ends lost 1 base and 12 bases, in that order; junction bases with no gene match: 6. Here the CDR3 reads CAWSGTSGSIGQFF. In DNA form, the CDR3 reads TGTGCCTGGAGTGGGACTAGCGGGAGTATAGGGCAGTTCTTC.

V gene TRBV4-1 combines with J gene TRBJ2-5, with a possible D match to TRBD2 (6 bases). The CDR3 is made up of 17 amino acids. Germline-derived CDR1 and CDR2 are MGHRA and YSYEKL. The V end lost 0 bases, the J end lost 5 bases, and 19 bases lay between the germline ends. Here the CDR3 reads CASSQDNRDGGRETQYF. As DNA, the CDR3 is TGCGCCAGCAGCCAAGATAATCGGGACGGAGGGCGGGAGACCCAGTACTTC.

This clone was found a few times. The gene calls are TRBV4-1 and TRBJ1-1; possibly TRBD1 for D (5 bases). CDR3 length equals 15 residues. Trimming pared 0 bases from V and 6 bases from J, leaving 14 bases between. The germline gives CDR1 MGHRA, CDR2 YSYEKL. CDR3 nucleotides: TGCGCCAGCAGCCAAGAATCAGGGTTTCCCTCTGAAGCTTTCTTT. It is translated as CASSQESGFPSEAFF.

The J gene is TRBJ2-7, the V gene TRBV14; 7 bases map to TRBD1. The germline gives CDR1 SGHDN, CDR2 FVKESK. V lost 3 bases, J lost 4 bases, and 6 bases stayed unmatched. The CDR3 consists of 14 residues. The CDR3 nucleotides are TGTGCCAGCAGCCACGGGACAGCGACTTACGAGCAGTACTTC. Residues: CASSHGTATYEQYF.

This sequence joins TRBV4-1 and TRBJ2-7; TRBD2 is a possible D gene (6 bases). The V gene's germline CDR1 is MGHRA and CDR2 YSYEKL. The CDR3 runs 15 residues. V was clipped by 0 bases and J by 7 bases, with 16 bases between them. CDR3 DNA sequence: TGCGCCAGCAGCCAAGAGTTTCTAGCGCAGTGGGAGCAGTACTTC. Amino acids: CASSQEFLAQWEQYF.

CDR3 amino acids: CASSYLGATGETQYF. The CDR3 DNA sequence: TGTGCCAGCAGTTACCTTGGGGCTACCGGGGAGACCCAGTACTTC. The chain couples TRBV6-6 to TRBJ2-5; D is possibly TRBD1 (5 bases). The CDR3 has 15 residues. Germline CDR1 and CDR2: MNHNY and SVGAGI (reference sequence). V dropped 2 bases and J dropped 5 bases, with 15 bases sitting between them.

This clone was seen a handful of times. The V and J genes are TRBV5-1 and TRBJ2-7, with D perhaps TRBD1 (6 bases). Germline V gene lookup returns CDR1 SGHRS and CDR2 YFSETQ. V was shortened by 1 base and J by 2 bases, with 10 bases between the two germline ends. This CDR3 is built from 14 residues. CDR3 region: CASSLRDITYEQYF. In DNA form, the CDR3 reads TGCGCCAGCAGCTTGCGGGACATTACCTACGAGCAGTACTTC.

This clone was seen just once. The CDR3 is CASSLVGGPNQPQHF. The CDR3 DNA follows: TGTGCCAGCAGCTTAGTTGGGGGACCCAATCAGCCCCAGCATTTT. The V and J genes are TRBV7-8 and TRBJ1-5; a possible D gene is TRBD1 (5 bases). The CDR3 loop spans 15 amino acids. Per the germline V gene, CDR1 is SGHVS and CDR2 is FQNEAQ. The V end was cut by 1 base, the J end by 3 bases, with 10 bases between. Together with reference TRBV7-8 and TRBJ1-5, the CDR3 gives the full variable domain: GAGVSQSPRYKVAKRGQDVALRCDPISGHVSLFWYQQALGQGPEFLTYFQNEAQLDKSGLPSDRFFAERPEGSVSTLKIQRTQQEDSAVYLCASSLVGGPNQPQHFGDGTRLSIL.

This clone was observed many times. V usage is TRBV16 and J usage is TRBJ2-7; D perhaps matches TRBD1 (5 bases). Germline V CDR1 and CDR2: KGHSY, FQNENV. The ends were cut back, 6 bases at V and 6 bases at J, with 12 bases in the middle. The CDR3 consists of 12 residues. The CDR3 nucleotides read TGTGCCAGCAGAACCGACAGTCGCGAGCAGTACTTC. Translating gives CASRTDSREQYF.

This chain links TRBV29-1 with TRBJ2-3; D may match TRBD1 or TRBD2 (6 bases each). Germline CDR1 is SQVTM and CDR2 is ANQGSEA. This CDR3 comprises 15 residues. V gave up 2 bases and J gave up 2 bases, with 14 bases separating them. The DNA of the CDR3 is TGCAGCGTTGAAAGGGGGGCCAGAATCACAGATACGCAGTATTTT. Amino acid sequence: CSVERGARITDTQYF.